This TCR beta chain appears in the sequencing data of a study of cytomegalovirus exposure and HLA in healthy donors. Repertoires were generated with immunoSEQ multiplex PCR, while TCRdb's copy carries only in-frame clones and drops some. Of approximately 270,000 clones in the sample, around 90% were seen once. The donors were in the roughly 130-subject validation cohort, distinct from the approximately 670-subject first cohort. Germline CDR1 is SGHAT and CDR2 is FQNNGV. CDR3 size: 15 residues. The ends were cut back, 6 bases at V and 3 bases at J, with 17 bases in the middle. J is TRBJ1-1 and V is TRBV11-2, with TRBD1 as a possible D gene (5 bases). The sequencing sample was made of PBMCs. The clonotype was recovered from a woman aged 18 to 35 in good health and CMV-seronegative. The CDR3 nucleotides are TGTGCCAGCAGGGCTACGACGCGGGGCGACACTGAAGCTTTCTTT. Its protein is CASRATTRGDTEAFF.